Shown below are 10 T cell receptor beta chains from a single sample sequenced in a study of blood T cell repertoires in COVID-19. Using immunoSEQ multiplex PCR, the repertoire was profiled, and TCRdb retains in-frame clones only, with some absent. Among approximately 150,000 clones, roughly 80% were seen once, and the ten largest hold roughly a fifth. Sequencing was performed on peripheral blood. These receptors all come from an elderly woman with acute or convalescent COVID-19.

J is TRBJ1-1 and V is TRBV6-5; D gene uncertain. Germline V gene lookup returns CDR1 MNHEY and CDR2 SVGAGI. The CDR3 runs 15 residues. Trimming removed 0 bases from V and 0 bases from J, with 8 bases in between. CDR3 residues: CASSYSPPVNTEAFF. CDR3 in DNA: TGTGCCAGCAGTTACTCCCCTCCTGTGAACACTGAAGCTTTCTTT.

The count of this clone is one. The chain uses TRBV18 and TRBJ2-6; TRBD1 agrees at 9 bases. V dropped 2 bases and J dropped 2; count of bases not matched to a gene: 10. The CDR3 sequence is 19 residues long. The germline V gene has CDR1 KGHSH and CDR2 LQKENI. For the CDR3, the DNA is TGTGCCAGCTCACCATCGGGGACAGGGATAGGTGCTGGGGCCAACGTCCTGACTTTC. Its translation is CASSPSGTGIGAGANVLTF.

This clone was seen just once. The V call is TRBV19, the J call TRBJ1-5, with a tentative D call TRBD1 (6 bases). The CDR3 length is 15 residues. Between the trimmed V and J ends, which lost 3 bases and 1 base, there was a span of 10 bases. CDR1 is LNHDA and CDR2 is SQIVND in the germline V gene (reference sequence). The CDR3 sequence is CASSMLGGSNQPQHF. In DNA form, the CDR3 reads TGTGCCAGTAGTATGTTAGGGGGAAGCAATCAGCCCCAGCATTTT.

V usage is TRBV5-1 and J usage is TRBJ2-5; TRBD2 is a possible D gene (5 bases). Germline V CDR1 and CDR2: SGHRS, YFSETQ. The CDR3 length is 13 residues. V lost 4 bases and J lost 4, with 11 bases in between. This CDR3 is CASSPGNRETQYF. DNA for the CDR3: TGCGCCAGCAGCCCCGGGAACCGAGAGACCCAGTACTTC.

The chain uses TRBV2 and TRBJ2-5; 7 bases are shared with TRBD1. Per germline, CDR1 SNHLY and CDR2 FYNNEI. CDR3 length equals 15 residues. Germline trimming cut 3 bases from V and 4 bases from J; bases unmatched to any gene: 8. Here the CDR3 reads CASSEAHRGGETQYF. In DNA form, the CDR3 reads TGTGCCAGCAGTGAGGCGCACAGGGGTGGAGAGACCCAGTACTTC. Full variable domain (outside the CDR3, taken from reference TRBV2 and TRBJ2-5): EPEVTQTPSHQVTQMGQEVILRCVPISNHLYFYWYRQILGQKVEFLVSFYNNEISEKSEIFDDQFSVERPDGSNFTLKIRSTKLEDSAMYFCASSEAHRGGETQYFGPGTRLLVL.

This clone occurred once. CDR3 amino acids: CASSWAVGASEQFF. The CDR3 coding sequence is TGCGCCAGCAGCTGGGCGGTTGGGGCCAGTGAGCAGTTCTTC. V gene TRBV5-1 combines with J gene TRBJ2-1, with D possibly being TRBD1 (5 bases). Germline V CDR1 and CDR2: SGHRS, YFSETQ. V lost 3 bases and J lost 9, with 16 bases in between. CDR3 size: 14 residues.

This clone was observed a few times. The genes are TRBV7-9 and TRBJ2-1; TRBD2 aligns across 8 bases. The germline V gene has CDR1 SEHNR and CDR2 FQNEAQ (reference sequence). The CDR3 is 17 amino acids. The V and J ends lost 4 bases and 7 bases, in that order; junction bases with no gene match: 15. The CDR3, as DNA: TGTGCCAGCAGCTCTATCATGCGGGGGGTTGGGTTGAATGAGCAGTTCTTC. Amino acid sequence: CASSSIMRGVGLNEQFF.

V gene TRBV4-2 combines with J gene TRBJ1-1, with a weak D call TRBD1 (5 bases). Trimming took 0 bases from V and 4 from J, leaving 12 bases between them. CDR3 length: 15 residues. Looked up from germline, CDR1 is LGHNA and CDR2 is YNFKEQ. CDR3 nucleotide sequence: TGTGCCAGCAGCCAAGAGGGAGTGGGGGGCACTGAAGCTTTCTTT. It codes for CASSQEGVGGTEAFF.

The chain couples TRBV19 to TRBJ1-4, with 9 bases lining up with TRBD1. This CDR3 comprises 15 residues. Germline V gene sequence: CDR1 LNHDA, CDR2 SQIVND (reference sequence). The trim removed 4 bases at V and 7 bases at J, leaving 7 bases unmatched. The CDR3 DNA is TGTGCCAGTAGTACCTCCGGGACAGGGCCTGAAAAACTGTTTTTT. Encoded protein: CASSTSGTGPEKLFF.

The V gene is TRBV18, the J gene TRBJ1-1; D might be TRBD1 (5 bases). The CDR3 is made up of 16 amino acids. The germline V gene encodes CDR1 KGHSH and CDR2 LQKENI. V gave up 3 bases and J gave up 6 bases, with 20 bases separating them. Here the CDR3 reads CASSPPNGAGGSEAFF. DNA of the CDR3: TGTGCCAGCTCACCTCCTAATGGAGCCGGGGGGTCTGAAGCTTTCTTT.